A single sample is the source of the 29 T cell receptor beta chains below, sequenced in a study of cytomegalovirus exposure and HLA in healthy donors. The study ran its PCR with 60 Vbeta and 13 Jbeta primers. Clones were read by immunoSEQ multiplex PCR, and TCRdb kept only the in-frame ones, dropping some. The sample has about 160,000 clones; approximately 80% are singletons. Material: PBMCs. Every receptor here comes from a woman under 30 in good health and CMV-seronegative.

The rearrangement joins TRBV7-2 to TRBJ2-1, with D possibly matching TRBD2 (6 bases). This CDR3 is built from 14 residues. Trimming took 6 bases from V and 4 from J, leaving 13 bases between them. Germline V CDR1 and CDR2: SGHTA, FQGNSA. CDR3: CASSRSGGYNEQFF. In DNA, the CDR3 is TGTGCCAGCAGTCGTAGCGGAGGATACAATGAGCAGTTCTTC.

J is TRBJ2-7 and V is TRBV4-3; D ambiguous. Germline V CDR1 and CDR2: LGHNA, YSLEER. V was shortened by 0 bases and J by 3 bases, with 12 bases between the two germline ends. The length of the CDR3 is 15 residues. CDR3: CASSQDSTEYYEQYF. In DNA, the CDR3 is TGCGCCAGCAGCCAAGATTCGACGGAGTACTACGAGCAGTACTTC.

The V gene is TRBV6-5, the J gene TRBJ1-1, with D possibly TRBD1 on 6 matching bases. Germline lookup yields CDR1 MNHEY and CDR2 SVGAGI. V was trimmed by 5 bases and J by 1 base, leaving 8 bases between them. The CDR3 is made up of 13 amino acids. The DNA for the CDR3 is TGTGCCAGCAGTAGGACAGAGAACACTGAAGCTTTCTTT. Protein product: CASSRTENTEAFF.

This rearrangement joins TRBV5-1 to TRBJ2-3; maybe TRBD2 (6 bases). Germline CDR1 and CDR2: SGHRS and YFSETQ. CDR3 length equals 14 residues. The V gene lost 0 bases and the J gene lost 5 bases, with 10 bases spanning the gap. The CDR3 DNA reads TGCGCCAGCAGCTTGGGTTTCGGGAGAGATACGCAGTATTTT. Protein product: CASSLGFGRDTQYF.

The rearrangement links TRBV28 to TRBJ2-6, with D maybe TRBD2 (6 bases). V shed 4 bases and J shed 2 bases, with 15 bases lying between them. Germline assignment: CDR1 MDHEN and CDR2 SYDVKM. This CDR3 comprises 17 residues. The CDR3 protein is CASSSAAEGPGANVLTF. CDR3 sequence (DNA): TGTGCCAGCAGTTCGGCCGCGGAGGGGCCTGGGGCCAACGTCCTGACTTTC.

The chain combines TRBV2 with TRBJ1-3; a weak D match, TRBD1 (5 bases). From germline, CDR1 is SNHLY and CDR2 FYNNEI. This CDR3 contains 16 residues. Trimming took 3 bases from V and 3 from J, leaving 15 bases between them. In DNA form, the CDR3 reads TGTGCCAGCAGTGAGAGAAGGGTTCAGGGTGGAAACACCATATATTTT. Its translation: CASSERRVQGGNTIYF.

On this clone itself: Germline and junction disagree at one end, which may indicate a read error. J is TRBJ2-7 and V is TRBV4-3, with unresolved D. CDR3 length: 17 residues. Germline CDR1 LGHNA, CDR2 YSLEER. The CDR3 is CANSQDHKVQHLYEQYF. The CDR3 DNA is TGCGCCAACAGCCAAGATCATAAGGTACAGCACCTCTACGAGCAGTACTTC.

A single count supports this clone. Other DNA variants within this sample encode the same CDR3. CDR3 protein: CASSLGGYEQYF. CDR3 sequence (DNA): TGCGCCAGCAGCTTAGGAGGCTACGAGCAGTACTTC. The chain links TRBV5-1 to TRBJ2-7; a possible D gene is TRBD2 (5 bases). V dropped 2 bases and J dropped 3 bases, with 6 bases sitting between them. Germline V gene data show CDR1 as SGHRS and CDR2 as YFSETQ. The CDR3 covers 12 residues.

This chain links TRBV7-8 with TRBJ2-7; 7 bases align to TRBD1. The CDR3 is 13 amino acids. The V segment lost 8 bases and the J segment 5 bases; nucleotides outside the gene matches: 9. Germline V gene sequence: CDR1 SGHVS, CDR2 FQNEAQ. Here the CDR3 reads CASGPDRVDEQYF. CDR3 DNA: TGTGCCAGCGGGCCTGACAGGGTCGACGAGCAGTACTTC.

A few counts support this clone. The genes are TRBV18 and TRBJ2-7; TRBD2 might be the D (6 bases). The germline CDR1 and CDR2 sequences are KGHSH and LQKENI. The length of the CDR3 is 13 residues. Trimming cost V 4 bases and J 7 bases, with 14 bases left between them. CDR3 sequence reads: CASSRIGTGEQYF. Written as DNA, the CDR3 is TGTGCCAGCTCACGGATCGGGACTGGGGAGCAGTACTTC.

The chain employs TRBV4-2 and TRBJ1-2, with 8 bases fitting TRBD1. The CDR3 is made up of 16 amino acids. V lost 1 base and J lost 4; bases outside the gene matches: 8. The germline V gene has CDR1 LGHNA and CDR2 YNFKEQ. This CDR3 is CASSQVQGEAGYGYTF. Written as DNA, the CDR3 is TGTGCCAGCAGCCAAGTACAGGGGGAAGCCGGCTATGGCTACACCTTC.

This chain joins TRBV7-9 and TRBJ1-2; 10 bases are a match to TRBD1. This CDR3 has 16 residues. V lost 0 bases, J lost 3 bases, and 4 bases stayed unmatched. Per the germline V gene, CDR1 is SEHNR and CDR2 is FQNEAQ (reference sequence). The CDR3 here is CASSLAGTGVDYGYTF. The CDR3 region has the DNA TGTGCCAGCAGCTTAGCCGGGACAGGGGTCGACTATGGCTACACCTTC. Variable domain in full (rest from reference TRBV7-9 and TRBJ1-2): DTGVSQNPRHKITKRGQNVTFRCDPISEHNRLYWYRQTLGQGPEFLTYFQNEAQLEKSRLLSDRFSAERPKGSFSTLEIQRTEQGDSAMYLCASSLAGTGVDYGYTFGSGTRLTVV.

This chain connects TRBV28 to TRBJ1-1; maybe TRBD1 (5 bases). V was shortened by 5 bases and J by 0 bases, with 16 bases between the two germline ends. There are 16 residues in the CDR3. Germline V CDR1 and CDR2: MDHEN, SYDVKM. DNA for the CDR3: TGTGCCAGCAGTGCGGCGGGACGGAAAATGAACACTGAAGCTTTCTTT. As protein: CASSAAGRKMNTEAFF.

The rearrangement joins TRBV27 to TRBJ2-3, with 15 positions matching TRBD2. The CDR3 extends over 17 amino acids. The V gene's germline CDR1 is MNHEY and CDR2 SMNVEV (reference sequence). The V gene end was trimmed by 5 bases and the J gene end by 2 bases; junction bases not matched to a gene: 5. CDR3 DNA sequence: TGTGCCAGCAGTACCCGGACTAGCGGGAGGGCCACAGATACGCAGTATTTT. It specifies CASSTRTSGRATDTQYF.

This clone was seen a single time. The chain carries TRBV6-1 and TRBJ2-3, with D maybe TRBD2 (6 bases). Trimming took off 2 bases at V and 7 bases at J, with 22 bases between the two ends. The CDR3 totals 17 residues. CDR1 MNHNS and CDR2 SASEGT come from the germline V gene. The CDR3 region has the DNA TGTGCCAGCAGTGAAAGGAGGGTCACAAACGCCCAGAATACGCAGTATTTT. Amino acid sequence: CASSERRVTNAQNTQYF.

The chain couples TRBV2 to TRBJ1-4; 11 bases line up with TRBD1. Germline CDR1 is SNHLY and CDR2 is FYNNEI. With V trimmed by 6 bases and J by 7 bases, 4 bases remained unmatched. The CDR3 is 14 amino acids. The CDR3 nucleotides are TGTGCCAGCAGGGACGGGACAGGGGGTGAAAAACTGTTTTTT. Translated, it gives CASRDGTGGEKLFF.

V and J are TRBV6-4 and TRBJ1-2, with D possibly being TRBD1 (6 bases). Trimming left V 6 bases short and J 2 bases short, with 10 bases between. Germline CDR1 and CDR2: MRHNA and SNTAGT. The CDR3 extends over 13 amino acids. Here the CDR3 reads CASRSQGNYGYTF. For the CDR3, the DNA is TGTGCCAGCAGATCGCAGGGGAACTATGGCTACACCTTC.

The CDR3 here is CATQWASGSYEQYF. The CDR3 DNA follows: TGTGCCACCCAGTGGGCTAGCGGATCCTACGAGCAGTACTTC. This chain connects TRBV10-3 to TRBJ2-7; 7 bases fit TRBD2. V lost 10 bases, J lost 1 base, and 10 bases stayed unmatched. This CDR3 has 14 amino acids. Germline V CDR1 and CDR2: ENHRY, SYGVKD.

In its sample, this clone was seen once. The chain combines TRBV7-2 with TRBJ2-2; a possible D gene is TRBD1 (8 bases). CDR3 length: 15 residues. CDR1 and CDR2 from the germline V gene are SGHTA and FQGNSA. V was shortened by 5 bases and J by 6 bases, with 16 bases between the two germline ends. The CDR3 here is CASSPQGAGAGELFF. The CDR3 bases are TGTGCCAGCAGCCCCCAGGGGGCGGGGGCCGGGGAGCTGTTTTTT.

This rearrangement joins TRBV6-1 to TRBJ1-4; the match to TRBD1 covers 11 bases. In germline, CDR1 is MNHNS, CDR2 SASEGT. The trim removed 3 bases at V and 8 bases at J, leaving 2 bases unmatched. The CDR3 sequence is 14 residues long. CDR3 coding DNA: TGTGCCAGCAGTGATGGGACAGGGGGAGAAAAACTGTTTTTT. Protein product: CASSDGTGGEKLFF.

This rearrangement joins TRBV11-2 to TRBJ2-4, with TRBD2 matching 11 bases. The CDR3 contains 16 residues. Trimming removed 4 bases from V and 0 bases from J; junction bases left unmatched: 2. Germline CDR1 reads SGHAT; CDR2 reads FQNNGV. The chain's CDR3 is CASSSGLAGAKNIQYF. The CDR3 coding sequence is TGTGCCAGCAGCTCAGGACTAGCGGGAGCCAAAAACATTCAGTACTTC. Drawing the rest from reference TRBV11-2 and TRBJ2-4, the complete variable domain is EAGVAQSPRYKIIEKRQSVAFWCNPISGHATLYWYQQILGQGPKLLIQFQNNGVVDDSQLPKDRFSAERLKGVDSTLKIQPAKLEDSAVYLCASSSGLAGAKNIQYFGAGTRLSVL.

The V and J genes are TRBV27 and TRBJ2-7; weak D call: TRBD2 (5 bases). Germline CDR1 MNHEY, CDR2 SMNVEV (reference sequence). Trimming cost V 6 bases and J 3 bases, with 12 bases left between them. This CDR3 comprises 13 residues. Here the CDR3 DNA reads TGTGCCAGCAGCCTGATTGAGGGCTACGAGCAGTACTTC. It encodes CASSLIEGYEQYF.

In this sample, this clone turned up once. The chain combines TRBV5-1 with TRBJ1-5; tentatively, D is TRBD1 (6 bases). The V end lost 4 bases, the J end lost 5 bases, and 16 bases lay between the germline ends. This CDR3 contains 15 residues. The germline V gene has CDR1 SGHRS and CDR2 YFSETQ. The CDR3 DNA sequence: TGCGCCAGCAGCAGTACGGGACAACGCGATCAGCCCCAGCATTTT. It codes for CASSSTGQRDQPQHF.

This clone showed up just once. The chain links TRBV19 to TRBJ2-1, with D hard to call. Looked up from germline, CDR1 is LNHDA and CDR2 is SQIVND (reference sequence). The CDR3 length is 14 residues. Trimming pared 3 bases from V and 6 bases from J, leaving 12 bases between. This CDR3 is CASSIPVLPNEQFF. The CDR3 bases are TGTGCCAGTAGTATCCCCGTTCTCCCCAATGAGCAGTTCTTC.

This chain joins TRBV6-5 and TRBJ2-7; 8 nucleotides line up with TRBD2. This CDR3 contains 16 residues. With V trimmed by 0 bases and J by 5 bases, 9 bases remained unmatched. Germline V gene data show CDR1 as MNHEY and CDR2 as SVGAGI. The CDR3 coding sequence is TGTGCCAGCAGTTACTCCTACGCAAGCGGGAGCCACGAGCAGTACTTC. This sequence encodes CASSYSYASGSHEQYF.

The sample holds one count of this clone. The same CDR3 arises from other DNA sequences in this sample as well. The gene calls are TRBV7-9 and TRBJ1-1; tentative D call: TRBD1 (5 bases). Germline V gene lookup returns CDR1 SEHNR and CDR2 FQNEAQ (reference sequence). CDR3 length: 13 residues. Trimming removed 2 bases at V and 1 base at J, with 5 bases between. The CDR3 sequence: CASSLQGNTEAFF. The CDR3 DNA follows: TGTGCCAGCAGCTTACAGGGGAACACTGAAGCTTTCTTT.

This clone was seen more than once but under ten times. V gene TRBV19 combines with J gene TRBJ2-5; D perhaps matches TRBD2 (5 bases). The CDR3 consists of 16 residues. The germline V gene has CDR1 LNHDA and CDR2 SQIVND (reference sequence). Trimming removed 3 bases from V and 2 bases from J, with 16 bases in between. The CDR3 spells CASSISLAFSQETQYF. In DNA, the CDR3 is TGTGCCAGTAGTATCTCCCTAGCATTTTCTCAAGAGACCCAGTACTTC.

The chain carries TRBV4-3 and TRBJ2-7, with a tentative D call TRBD1 (5 bases). CDR3 length equals 16 residues. Between the trimmed V and J ends, which lost 0 bases and 4 bases, there was a span of 16 bases. CDR1 is LGHNA and CDR2 is YSLEER in the germline V gene. DNA of the CDR3: TGCGCCAGCAGCCAAGATCCGGGCTCGCAGGGATACGAGCAGTACTTC. This codes for CASSQDPGSQGYEQYF.

The chain uses TRBV27 and TRBJ2-5; no reliable D call. This CDR3 is 14 amino acids long. Per germline, CDR1 MNHEY and CDR2 SMNVEV (reference sequence). Trimming took off 3 bases at V and 0 bases at J, with 8 bases between the two ends. The CDR3 sequence: CASSLTPYQETQYF. In nucleotides, the CDR3 is TGTGCCAGCAGTTTGACACCGTACCAAGAGACCCAGTACTTC.